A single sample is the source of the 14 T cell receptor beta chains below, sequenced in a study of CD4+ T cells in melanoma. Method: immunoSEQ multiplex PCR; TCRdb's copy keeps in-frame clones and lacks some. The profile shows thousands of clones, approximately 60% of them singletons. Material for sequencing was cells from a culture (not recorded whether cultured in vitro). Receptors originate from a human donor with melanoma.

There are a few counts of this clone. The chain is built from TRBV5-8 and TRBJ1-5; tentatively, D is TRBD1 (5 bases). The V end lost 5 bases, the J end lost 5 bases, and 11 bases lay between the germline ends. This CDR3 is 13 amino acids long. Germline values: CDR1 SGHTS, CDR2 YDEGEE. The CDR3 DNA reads TGTGCCAGCAGGCTGAGGGGAGATCAGCCCCAGCATTTT. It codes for CASRLRGDQPQHF.

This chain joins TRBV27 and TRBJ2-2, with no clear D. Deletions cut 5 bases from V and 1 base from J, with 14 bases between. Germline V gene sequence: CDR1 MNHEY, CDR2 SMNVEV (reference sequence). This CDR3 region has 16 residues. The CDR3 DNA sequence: TGTGCCAGCAGTCTAGTCAGTGCTAGGAACACCGGGGAGCTGTTTTTT. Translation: CASSLVSARNTGELFF.

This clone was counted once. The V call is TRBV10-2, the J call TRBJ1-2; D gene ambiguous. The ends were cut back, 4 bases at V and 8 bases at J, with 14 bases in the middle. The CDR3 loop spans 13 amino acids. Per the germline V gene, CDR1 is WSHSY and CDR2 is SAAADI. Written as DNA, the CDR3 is TGCGCCAGCAGTGTGACTCAGGAGGAAGGCTACACCTTC. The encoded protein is CASSVTQEEGYTF.

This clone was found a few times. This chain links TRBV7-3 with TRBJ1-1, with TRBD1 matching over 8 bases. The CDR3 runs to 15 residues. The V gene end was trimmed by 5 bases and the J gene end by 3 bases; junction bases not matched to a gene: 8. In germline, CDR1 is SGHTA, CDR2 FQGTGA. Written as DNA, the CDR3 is TGTGCCAGCAGCCCTGACAGGGGAGGGGACACTGAAGCTTTCTTT. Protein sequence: CASSPDRGGDTEAFF.

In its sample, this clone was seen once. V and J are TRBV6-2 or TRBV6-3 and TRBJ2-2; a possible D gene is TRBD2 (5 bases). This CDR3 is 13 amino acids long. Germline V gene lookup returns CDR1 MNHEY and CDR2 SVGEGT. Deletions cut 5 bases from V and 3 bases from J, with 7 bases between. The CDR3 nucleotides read TGTGCCAGCAGTCCGGACTACACCGGGGAGCTGTTTTTT. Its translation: CASSPDYTGELFF.

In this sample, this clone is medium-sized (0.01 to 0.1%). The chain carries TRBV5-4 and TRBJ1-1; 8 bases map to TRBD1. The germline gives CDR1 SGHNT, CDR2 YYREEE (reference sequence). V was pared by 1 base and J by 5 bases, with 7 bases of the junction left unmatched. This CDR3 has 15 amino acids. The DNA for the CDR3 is TGTGCCAGCAGCTTGAATACAGGGGGAAGTACTGAAGCTTTCTTT. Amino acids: CASSLNTGGSTEAFF. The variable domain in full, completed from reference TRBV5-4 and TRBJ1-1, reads ETGVTQSPTHLIKTRGQQVTLRCSSQSGHNTVSWYQQALGQGPQFIFQYYREEENGRGNFPPRFSGLQFPNYSSELNVNALELDDSALYLCASSLNTGGSTEAFFGQGTRLTVV.

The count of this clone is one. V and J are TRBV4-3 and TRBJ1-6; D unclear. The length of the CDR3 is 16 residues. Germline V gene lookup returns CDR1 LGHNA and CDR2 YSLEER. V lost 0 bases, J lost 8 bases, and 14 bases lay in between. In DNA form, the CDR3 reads TGCGCCAGCAGCCAAGACTCAGAAGGGATCCATTCACCCCTCCACTTT. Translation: CASSQDSEGIHSPLHF.

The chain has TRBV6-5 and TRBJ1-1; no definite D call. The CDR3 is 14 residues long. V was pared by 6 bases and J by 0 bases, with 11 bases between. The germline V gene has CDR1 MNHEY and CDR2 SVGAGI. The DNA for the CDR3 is TGTGCCAGCAGCTTAACCCAGGTGAACACTGAAGCTTTCTTT. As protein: CASSLTQVNTEAFF.

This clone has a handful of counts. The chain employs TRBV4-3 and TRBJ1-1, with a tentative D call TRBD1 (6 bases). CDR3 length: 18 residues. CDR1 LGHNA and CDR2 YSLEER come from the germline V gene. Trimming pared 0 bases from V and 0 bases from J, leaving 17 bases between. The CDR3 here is CASSQDTLREGVNTEAFF. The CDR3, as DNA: TGCGCCAGCAGCCAAGATACCCTTCGAGAGGGGGTGAACACTGAAGCTTTCTTT.

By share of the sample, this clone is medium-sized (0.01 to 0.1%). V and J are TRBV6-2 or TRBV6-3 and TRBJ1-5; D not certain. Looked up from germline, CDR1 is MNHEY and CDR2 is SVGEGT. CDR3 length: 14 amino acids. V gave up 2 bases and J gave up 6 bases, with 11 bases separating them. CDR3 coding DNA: TGTGCCAGCAGTTACGGTGCATTGTCTCAGCCCCAGCATTTT. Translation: CASSYGALSQPQHF.

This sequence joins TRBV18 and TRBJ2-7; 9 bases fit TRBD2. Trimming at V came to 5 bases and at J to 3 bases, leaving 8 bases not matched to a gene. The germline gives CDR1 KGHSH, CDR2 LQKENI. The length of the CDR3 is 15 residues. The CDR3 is CASSTTSGRIYEQYF. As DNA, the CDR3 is TGTGCCAGCTCAACGACTAGCGGTCGCATCTACGAGCAGTACTTC. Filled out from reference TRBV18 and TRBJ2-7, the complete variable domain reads NAGVMQNPRHLVRRRGQEARLRCSPMKGHSHVYWYRQLPEEGLKFMVYLQKENIIDESGMPKERFSAEFPKEGPSILRIQQVVRGDSAAYFCASSTTSGRIYEQYFGPGTRLTVT.

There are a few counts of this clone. The CDR3 coding sequence is TGTGCCAGCAGCTTACCTAGCGGGGGGGATCCAGATACGCAGTATTTT. This encodes CASSLPSGGDPDTQYF. The V gene is TRBV7-6, the J gene TRBJ2-3; 12 bases are a match to TRBD2. V gave up 2 bases and J gave up 4 bases; unmatched junction bases: 4. The CDR3 is 16 amino acids. Germline CDR1 and CDR2: SGHVS and FNYEAQ.

Written as DNA, the CDR3 is TGTGCCAGCAGTGCCCTTAGGGGAGATACGCAGTATTTT. The encoded protein is CASSALRGDTQYF. The rearrangement joins TRBV6-4 to TRBJ2-3, with a tentative D call TRBD1 (5 bases). CDR3 length: 13 residues. The germline CDR1 and CDR2 sequences are MRHNA and SNTAGT. V gave up 4 bases and J gave up 5 bases, with 10 bases separating them.

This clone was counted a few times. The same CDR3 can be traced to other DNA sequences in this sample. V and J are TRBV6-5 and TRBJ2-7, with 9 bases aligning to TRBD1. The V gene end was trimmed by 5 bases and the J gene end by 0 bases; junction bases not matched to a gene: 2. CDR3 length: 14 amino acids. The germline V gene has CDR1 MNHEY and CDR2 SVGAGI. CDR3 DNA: TGTGCCAGCAGTCCGGGACAGGGCTCCTACGAGCAGTACTTC. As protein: CASSPGQGSYEQYF.